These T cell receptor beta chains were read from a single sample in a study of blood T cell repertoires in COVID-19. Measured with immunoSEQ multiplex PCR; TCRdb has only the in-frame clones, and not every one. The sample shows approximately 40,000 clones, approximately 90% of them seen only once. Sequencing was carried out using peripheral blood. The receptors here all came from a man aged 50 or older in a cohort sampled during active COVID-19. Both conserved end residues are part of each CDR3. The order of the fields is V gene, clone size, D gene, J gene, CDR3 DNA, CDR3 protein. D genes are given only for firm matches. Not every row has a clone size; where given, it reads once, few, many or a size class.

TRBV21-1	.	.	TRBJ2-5	TGTGCCAGCAGCCCCCCGCGAGGAAAAGAGACCCAGTACTTC	CASSPPRGKETQYF
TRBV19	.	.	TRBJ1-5	TGTGCCAGTAGTCAAGCAGGGGCAGGTCAGCCCCAGCATTTT	CASSQAGAGQPQHF
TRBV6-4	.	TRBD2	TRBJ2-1	TGTGCCAGCAGTCCAAAGAGGCGGGAGGAGCAGTTCTTC	CASSPKRREEQFF
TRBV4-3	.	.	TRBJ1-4	TGCGCCAGCAGCCCCTCGGCGGGGGTCGGAAGTAATGAAAAACTGTTTTTT	CASSPSAGVGSNEKLFF
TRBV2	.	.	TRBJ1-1	TGTGCCAGCCTCTCGGAGGGGAACACTGAAGCTTTCTTT	CASLSEGNTEAFF
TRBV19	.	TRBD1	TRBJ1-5	TGTGCCAGCCTCGGGACAGACCCTAGGAGGAGCAATCAGCCCCAGCATTTT	CASLGTDPRRSNQPQHF
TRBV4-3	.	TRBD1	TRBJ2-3	TGCGCCAGCAGCCAAGATAGAGTCGGGACAGGGGGGCCCACAGATACGCAGTATTTT	CASSQDRVGTGGPTDTQYF
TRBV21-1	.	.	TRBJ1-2	TGTGCCAGCAGCCACGACAGGGGGAAGGTGAATGGCTACACCTTC	CASSHDRGKVNGYTF
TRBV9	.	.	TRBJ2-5	TGTGCCAGCAGCGTAGGAGCTAGCAGCACAGAGACCCAGTACTTC	CASSVGASSTETQYF
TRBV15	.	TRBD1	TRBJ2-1	TGTGCCACCAGCATAAACAGGGGAAGCGGCAATGAGCAGTTCTTC	CATSINRGSGNEQFF
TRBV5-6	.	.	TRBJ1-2	TGTGCCAGCAGCTGGGAGATAACAGGGTCCTATGGCTACACCTTC	CASSWEITGSYGYTF
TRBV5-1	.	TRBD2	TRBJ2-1	TGCGCCAGCAGCGCGCCGGGACTAGCGGGGCCCAATGAGCAGTTCTTC	CASSAPGLAGPNEQFF
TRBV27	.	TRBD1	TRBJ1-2	TGTGCCAGCAGTTTAGGGACAGGGGGCGCGATTGGCTACACCTTC	CASSLGTGGAIGYTF
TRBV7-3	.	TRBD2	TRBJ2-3	TGTGCCAGCAGCTTAACGCCTCTCACTAGCGGGGGGCACCCAAACACACCCACAGATACGCAGTATTTT	CASSLTPLTSGGHPNTPTDTQYF
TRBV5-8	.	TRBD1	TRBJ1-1	TGTGCCAGCAGCTGGGACGGGGTCGGACAGGAGGACACTGAAGCTTTCTTT	CASSWDGVGQEDTEAFF
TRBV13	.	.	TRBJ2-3	TGTGCCAGCATCCCCGGTCCGTCAGGGGCTGATACGCAGTATTTT	CASIPGPSGADTQYF
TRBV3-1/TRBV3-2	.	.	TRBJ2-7	TGTGCCAGCAGCCATACCTTGCGGGGATTCCCCTACGAGCAGTACTTC	CASSHTLRGFPYEQYF
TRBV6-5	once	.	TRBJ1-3	TGTGCCAGCAGTTCTCCAGGGGTCTCTGGAAACACCATATATTTT	CASSSPGVSGNTIYF
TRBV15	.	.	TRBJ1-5	TGTGCCACCAGCAGAGATTCCCTATCGGGTAGCCTCCTGCATTTT	CATSRDSLSGSLLHF
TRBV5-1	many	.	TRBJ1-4	TGCGCCAGCAGCCTCACACAGGGCTCAACTAATGAAAAACTGTTTTTT	CASSLTQGSTNEKLFF
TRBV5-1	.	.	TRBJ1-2	TGCGCCAGCAGCTTGGGCATGGACAGTCGATTCGGCTACACCTTC	CASSLGMDSRFGYTF
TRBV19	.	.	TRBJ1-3	TGTGCCAGTAGTAATGGACATAACTCTGGAAACACCATATATTTT	CASSNGHNSGNTIYF
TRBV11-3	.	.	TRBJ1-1	TGTGCCAGCAGCTTACGGGGAAGGGCTAATGAAGCTTTCTTT	CASSLRGRANEAFF
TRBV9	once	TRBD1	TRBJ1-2	TGTGCCAGCAGCGTCCAACAGGGGGATGGCTACACCTTC	CASSVQQGDGYTF